The 3 T cell receptor beta chains reported below all come from one sample, sequenced in a study of vaccination and CD4 T cells after COVID-19. MiXCR, applied by TCRdb to the PCR reads, yields one record per CDR3 protein. The data hold 20,000 to 25,000 distinct CDR3 sequences, with under 60% observed a single time. The material sequenced was CD4+ T cells from blood, taken before SARS-CoV-2 vaccination. These receptors were collected from a human donor who had recovered from COVID-19.

The chain recombines TRBV20-1 with TRBJ2-7; maybe TRBD2 (5 bases). Trimming left V 1 base short and J 4 bases short, with 17 bases between. The CDR3 covers 15 residues. Per germline, CDR1 DFQATT and CDR2 SNEGSKA (reference sequence). DNA of the CDR3: TGCAGTGCTAGAGTGGCCAGTTCAGGAGGTTACGAGCAGTACTTC. Its protein product is CSARVASSGGYEQYF.

The rearrangement uses TRBV7-9 and TRBJ1-4; unclear D gene. There are 14 residues in the CDR3. In germline, CDR1 is SEHNR, CDR2 FQNEAQ (reference sequence). Trimming removed 4 bases from V and 8 bases from J, with 14 bases in between. The CDR3 sequence: CASSSTLVGEKLFF. DNA for the CDR3: TGTGCCAGCAGCTCAACGCTGGTCGGAGAAAAACTGTTTTTT.

The chain links TRBV30 to TRBJ2-7; 11 positions match TRBD1. CDR1 is GTSNPN and CDR2 is SVGIG in the germline V gene (reference sequence). The CDR3 has 15 amino acids. The V gene end was trimmed by 4 bases and the J gene end by 0 bases; junction bases not matched to a gene: 5. CDR3 DNA: TGTGCCTGGAAAGGACAGGGGGCAGGCTCCTACGAGCAGTACTTC. Residues: CAWKGQGAGSYEQYF.